This is a list of T cell receptor beta chains from one sample in a study of regulatory T cells in long-lasting Graves disease. TCRdb reanalysed the multiplex PCR reads using MiXCR and keeps one entry per CDR3 protein. The table lists 650,000 to 700,000 distinct CDR3 sequences, around 32% of them singletons. The sequencing used peripheral blood mononuclear cells (PBMCs), collected when the disease was refractory, from a patient treated with antithyroid drugs. Source of these receptors: a female donor with Graves disease. Each CDR3 is given with its conserved first and last residue. A D gene is named only where the DNA matches it firmly. The size field is filled for only some rows; it gives once, few, many or a size class.

D	size	V	J	CDR3	DNA
TRBD2	NA	TRBV7-9	TRBJ2-1	CASSLSSGRALYNEQFF	TGTGCCAGCAGCTTATCAAGCGGGAGGGCCTTATACAATGAGCAGTTCTTC
NA	few	TRBV5-1	TRBJ1-1	CASSLQGGLNTEAFF	TGCGCCAGCAGCTTACAGGGAGGTTTGAACACTGAAGCTTTCTTT
NA	NA	TRBV6-2/TRBV6-3	TRBJ1-2	CASSYLALSGYGYTF	TGTGCCAGCAGTTACCTAGCCCTATCCGGCTATGGCTACACCTTC
NA	NA	TRBV5-1	TRBJ1-4	CASSLWRGEKLFF	TGCGCCAGCAGCTTGTGGAGAGGTGAAAAACTGTTTTTT
NA	few	TRBV29-1	TRBJ1-1	CSVTDRHTEAFF	TGCAGCGTGACGGACAGACACACTGAAGCTTTCTTT
TRBD1	few	TRBV6-1	TRBJ2-5	CASTSGQGLETQYF	TGTGCCAGCACCTCAGGACAGGGGCTGGAGACCCAGTACTTC
TRBD1	NA	TRBV19	TRBJ2-2	CASSIGGQVTTGELFF	TGTGCCAGTAGTATAGGGGGACAGGTGACAACCGGGGAGCTGTTTTTT
TRBD1	few	TRBV20-1	TRBJ1-1	CSADPGTADMEAFF	TGCAGTGCTGACCCCGGGACAGCAGATATGGAAGCTTTCTTT
NA	NA	TRBV7-9	TRBJ2-2	CASSVTLQGTNTGELFF	TGTGCCAGCAGCGTGACTTTGCAGGGTACGAACACCGGGGAGCTGTTTTTT
NA	NA	TRBV12-3/TRBV12-4	TRBJ1-5	CASSPRWGNQPQHF	TGTGCCAGCAGTCCACGATGGGGCAATCAGCCCCAGCATTTT
NA	few	TRBV28	TRBJ1-1	CASRDSGGNTEAFF	TGTGCCAGCAGAGACTCGGGAGGGAACACTGAAGCTTTCTTT
TRBD2	many	TRBV10-3	TRBJ2-5	CAISESSGQETQYF	TGTGCCATCAGTGAGTCTAGCGGGCAAGAGACCCAGTACTTC
NA	many	TRBV27	TRBJ1-1	CASSYDGRGLYTEAFF	TGTGCCAGCAGCTATGACGGGCGAGGGTTGTACACTGAAGCTTTCTTT
TRBD1	many	TRBV6-6	TRBJ1-5	CASSYSRQGVQPQHF	TGTGCCAGCAGTTACTCGAGACAGGGCGTCCAGCCCCAGCATTTT
NA	few	TRBV7-3	TRBJ1-6	CASSSRGDSPLHF	TGTGCCAGCAGCTCGAGGGGGGATTCACCCCTCCACTTT
NA	few	TRBV6-2/TRBV6-3	TRBJ1-2	CASSNTGRNYGYTF	TGTGCCAGCAGTAACACGGGGAGGAACTATGGCTACACCTTC
NA	few	TRBV30	TRBJ1-6	CAWSVLKRVTYNSPLHF	TGTGCCTGGAGTGTACTCAAGAGGGTCACCTATAATTCACCCCTCCACTTT
NA	NA	TRBV30	TRBJ1-1	CAWSRGPDQGVNTEAFF	TGTGCCTGGAGTCGGGGGCCAGACCAGGGTGTGAACACTGAAGCTTTCTTT
TRBD2	many	TRBV11-2	TRBJ2-1	CASSLAGGYNEQFF	TGTGCCAGCAGCTTAGCGGGAGGCTACAATGAGCAGTTCTTC
TRBD1	NA	TRBV28	TRBJ1-4	CASSPFDRVGDEKLFF	TGTGCCAGCAGCCCTTTTGACAGGGTAGGAGATGAAAAACTGTTTTTT
NA	NA	TRBV28	TRBJ1-2	CASSLPGWYGYTF	TGTGCCAGCAGTTTACCGGGGTGGTATGGCTACACCTTC
TRBD2	NA	TRBV5-4	TRBJ2-2	CASSLGAAGGNTGELFF	TGTGCCAGCAGCTTGGGAGCTGCGGGAGGGAACACCGGGGAGCTGTTTTTT